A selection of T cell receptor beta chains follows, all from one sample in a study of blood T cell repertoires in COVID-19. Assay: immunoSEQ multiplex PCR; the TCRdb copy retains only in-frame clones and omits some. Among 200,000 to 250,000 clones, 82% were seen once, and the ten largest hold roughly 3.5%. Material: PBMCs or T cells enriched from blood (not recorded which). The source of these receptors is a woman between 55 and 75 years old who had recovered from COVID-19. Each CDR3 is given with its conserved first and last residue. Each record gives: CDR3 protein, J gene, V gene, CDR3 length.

CDR3aa: CASSLVLAREETQYF; j_gene: TRBJ2-5; v_gene: TRBV11-1; len: 15
CDR3aa: CSVSQGLSYEQYF; j_gene: TRBJ2-7; v_gene: TRBV29-1; len: 13
CDR3aa: CASSQDRGASNQPQHF; j_gene: TRBJ1-5; v_gene: TRBV3-1/TRBV3-2; len: 16
CDR3aa: CASSLTGGNEQFF; j_gene: TRBJ2-1; v_gene: TRBV7-3; len: 13
CDR3aa: CASSLAGASGTYEQYF; j_gene: TRBJ2-7; v_gene: TRBV7-9; len: 16
CDR3aa: CASMAEYYNEQFF; j_gene: TRBJ2-1; v_gene: TRBV5-4; len: 13
CDR3aa: CASSLSEGNGYTF; j_gene: TRBJ1-2; v_gene: TRBV7-2; len: 13
CDR3aa: CASSVVPRGGREELFF; j_gene: TRBJ2-2; v_gene: TRBV9; len: 16
CDR3aa: CASSTRGAVTGELFF; j_gene: TRBJ2-2; v_gene: TRBV19; len: 15
CDR3aa: CATSRDAQPNEKLFF; j_gene: TRBJ1-4; v_gene: TRBV15; len: 15
CDR3aa: CASSPRTGSPLHF; j_gene: TRBJ1-6; v_gene: TRBV27; len: 13
CDR3aa: CASSLVRPGKLFF; j_gene: TRBJ1-4; v_gene: TRBV5-5; len: 13
CDR3aa: CASRDGVYEQYF; j_gene: TRBJ2-7; v_gene: TRBV7-9; len: 12
CDR3aa: CASSIGWAGGAPEQPQHF; j_gene: TRBJ1-5; v_gene: TRBV19; len: 18
CDR3aa: CASSSPSTDTQYF; j_gene: TRBJ2-3; v_gene: TRBV7-6; len: 13
CDR3aa: CASSFTGGSGNTIYF; j_gene: TRBJ1-3; v_gene: TRBV6-5; len: 15
CDR3aa: CASSPLAGLETGELFF; j_gene: TRBJ2-2; v_gene: TRBV5-4; len: 16
CDR3aa: CASSEREAGNTEAFF; j_gene: TRBJ1-1; v_gene: TRBV2; len: 15
CDR3aa: CASSTTGNYEQYF; j_gene: TRBJ2-7; v_gene: TRBV19; len: 13
CDR3aa: CASSLESGYEQYF; j_gene: TRBJ2-7; v_gene: TRBV7-2; len: 13
CDR3aa: CASTNTMNTEAFF; j_gene: TRBJ1-1; v_gene: TRBV12-3/TRBV12-4; len: 13
CDR3aa: CASSQGAYSSVTEAFF; j_gene: TRBJ1-1; v_gene: TRBV9; len: 16
CDR3aa: CASSLDTGTGAVEQYF; j_gene: TRBJ2-7; v_gene: TRBV5-6; len: 16
CDR3aa: CSVGSSGREDTQYF; j_gene: TRBJ2-3; v_gene: TRBV29-1; len: 14
CDR3aa: CASIGSTDTQYF; j_gene: TRBJ2-3; v_gene: TRBV5-8; len: 12
CDR3aa: CASSQMGRLAGVTDTQYF; j_gene: TRBJ2-3; v_gene: TRBV4-1; len: 18
CDR3aa: CASGSMTGAISNYGYTF; j_gene: TRBJ1-2; v_gene: TRBV12-5; len: 17
CDR3aa: CASSYYGNEQFF; j_gene: TRBJ2-1; v_gene: TRBV6-2/TRBV6-3; len: 12
CDR3aa: CASSQDRVAVGYTF; j_gene: TRBJ1-2; v_gene: TRBV4-1; len: 14
CDR3aa: CASSRDYQSSYEQYF; j_gene: TRBJ2-7; v_gene: TRBV27; len: 15
CDR3aa: CASSSTGLAGPGYF; j_gene: TRBJ2-5; v_gene: TRBV5-1; len: 14
CDR3aa: CASVWTGGNEKLFF; j_gene: TRBJ1-4; v_gene: TRBV2; len: 14
CDR3aa: CASRQQGFNSPLHF; j_gene: TRBJ1-6; v_gene: TRBV11-1; len: 14
CDR3aa: CASNEGFPGDEQFF; j_gene: TRBJ2-1; v_gene: TRBV7-6; len: 14
CDR3aa: CASSMRRDYGYTF; j_gene: TRBJ1-2; v_gene: TRBV19; len: 13
CDR3aa: CASSLGSSGAVTDTQYF; j_gene: TRBJ2-3; v_gene: TRBV7-2; len: 17
CDR3aa: CASSVTGTSGVTDTQYF; j_gene: TRBJ2-3; v_gene: TRBV9; len: 17
CDR3aa: CASSPRQGRGAFF; j_gene: TRBJ1-1; v_gene: TRBV12-3/TRBV12-4; len: 13
CDR3aa: CASSTTGETEAFF; j_gene: TRBJ1-1; v_gene: TRBV19; len: 13
CDR3aa: CASSRQGAGVYYGYTF; j_gene: TRBJ1-2; v_gene: TRBV19; len: 16
CDR3aa: CASSQGQGAAETQYF; j_gene: TRBJ2-5; v_gene: TRBV18; len: 15
CDR3aa: CASSHSSGGLSYEQYF; j_gene: TRBJ2-7; v_gene: TRBV4-2; len: 16
CDR3aa: CAWSFSGGSSYNEQFF; j_gene: TRBJ2-1; v_gene: TRBV30; len: 16
CDR3aa: CASSNLAGNQPQHF; j_gene: TRBJ1-5; v_gene: TRBV19; len: 14
CDR3aa: CASTKQVEETQYF; j_gene: TRBJ2-5; v_gene: TRBV12-3/TRBV12-4; len: 13